This TCR beta chain is drawn from a study of T-cell reconstitution after alpha-beta-depleted transplantation in children. Study-level points and caveats: Newly made T cells mostly supplied T-cell counts and diversity one year after transplant.

Only a few counts were recorded for this clonotype. Its antigen is not known. Researchers prepared the TCRbeta library using unique molecular identifiers, the study reports. TCRdb called the PCR reads again in MiXCR, with one record for every CDR3 protein. In the table there are approximately 630,000 distinct CDR3 sequences, over 10% of which are singletons. Trimming shortened V by 3 bases and J by 6 bases, and 12 bases separated the two germline ends. CDR1 and CDR2 (germline): MNHNS, SASEGT. The length of the CDR3 is 13 residues. This sequence joins TRBV6-1 and TRBJ2-7, with D tentatively TRBD1 (6 bases). This clonotype was sampled from a girl aged 2-10 years with congenital amegakaryocytic thrombocytopenia, due to receive a stem cell transplant. This sample comprised PBMCs, obtained before TCRalphabeta/CD19-depleted stem cell transplant. This CDR3 reads CASSDATGREQYF. The CDR3 DNA sequence: TGTGCCAGCAGTGATGCGACAGGTCGCGAGCAGTACTTC.